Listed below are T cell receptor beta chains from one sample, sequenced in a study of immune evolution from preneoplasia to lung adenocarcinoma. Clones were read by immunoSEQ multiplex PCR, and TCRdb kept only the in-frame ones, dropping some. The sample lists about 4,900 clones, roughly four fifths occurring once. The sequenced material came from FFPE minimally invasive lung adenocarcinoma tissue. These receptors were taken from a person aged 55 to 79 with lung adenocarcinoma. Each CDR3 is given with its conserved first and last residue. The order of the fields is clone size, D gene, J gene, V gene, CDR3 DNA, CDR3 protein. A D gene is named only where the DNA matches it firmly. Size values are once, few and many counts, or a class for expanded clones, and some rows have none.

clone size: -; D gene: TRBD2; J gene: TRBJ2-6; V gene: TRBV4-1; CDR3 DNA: TGCGCCAGCAGCCCAATCGGACTAGCGGATAAGTCTGGGGCCAACGTCCTGACTTTC; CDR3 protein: CASSPIGLADKSGANVLTF
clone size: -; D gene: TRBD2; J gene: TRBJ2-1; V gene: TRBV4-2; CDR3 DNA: TGTGCCAGCAGCCAACCGACGACTAGCCTAGGAACCAATGAGCAGTTCTTC; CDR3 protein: CASSQPTTSLGTNEQFF
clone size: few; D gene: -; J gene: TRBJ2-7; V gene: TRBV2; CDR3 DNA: TGTGCCAGCAGTGTCGGGTATTCAAGGATCTACGAGCAGTACTTC; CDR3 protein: CASSVGYSRIYEQYF
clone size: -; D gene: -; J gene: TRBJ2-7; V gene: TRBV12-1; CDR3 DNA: TGTGCCAGCAGTTTCCCGGGACGGACGGACTACGAGCAGTACTTC; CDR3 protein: CASSFPGRTDYEQYF
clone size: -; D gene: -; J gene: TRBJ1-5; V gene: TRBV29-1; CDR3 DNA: TGCAGCGTTGTCCTAGGGGCCAGTAATCATCAGCCCCAGCATTTT; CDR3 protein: CSVVLGASNHQPQHF
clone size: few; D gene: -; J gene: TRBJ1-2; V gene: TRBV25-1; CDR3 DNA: TGTGCCAGCAGTGCCTCGGGGGATCTCTATGGCTACACCTTC; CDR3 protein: CASSASGDLYGYTF
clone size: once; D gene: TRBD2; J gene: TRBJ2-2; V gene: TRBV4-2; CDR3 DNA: TGTGCCAGCAGCCAACTGGCGGGAGACACCGGGGAGCTGTTTTTT; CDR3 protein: CASSQLAGDTGELFF
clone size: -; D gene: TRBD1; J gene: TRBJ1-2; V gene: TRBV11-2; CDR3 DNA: TGTGCCAGCAGCCCCCAAGCAGGGGGTCGCTATGGCTACATCTTC; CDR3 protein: CASSPQAGGRYGYIF
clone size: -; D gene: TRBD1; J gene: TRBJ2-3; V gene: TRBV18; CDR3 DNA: TGTGCCAGCTCACTGGGGACAGGCGGGGATACGCAGTATTTT; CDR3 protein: CASSLGTGGDTQYF
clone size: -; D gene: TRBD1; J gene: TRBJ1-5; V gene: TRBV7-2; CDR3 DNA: TGTGCCAGCAGCTTAGGACAGGGGAACAATCAGCCCCAGCATTTT; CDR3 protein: CASSLGQGNNQPQHF
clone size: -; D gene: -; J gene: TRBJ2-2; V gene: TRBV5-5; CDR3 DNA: TGTGCCAGCAGCTTGGCTCTGACGAATACCGGGGAGCTGTTTTTT; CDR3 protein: CASSLALTNTGELFF
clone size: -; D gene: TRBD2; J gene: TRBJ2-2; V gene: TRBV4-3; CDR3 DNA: TGCGCCAGCAGCCTGCTCCCCACTAGCGCGCGGAACACCGGGGAGCTGTTTTTT; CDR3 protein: CASSLLPTSARNTGELFF
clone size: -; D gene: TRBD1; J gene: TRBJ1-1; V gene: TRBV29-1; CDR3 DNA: TGCAGCGTTCGCGGGGGTAGTAGGGGGCCCACTGAAGCTTTCTTT; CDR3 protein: CSVRGGSRGPTEAFF
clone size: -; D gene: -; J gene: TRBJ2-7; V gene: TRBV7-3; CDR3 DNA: TGTGCCAGCAGCGCCGGACACAGCTCCTACGAGCAGTACTTC; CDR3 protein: CASSAGHSSYEQYF
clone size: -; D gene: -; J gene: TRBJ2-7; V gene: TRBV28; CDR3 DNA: TGTGCCAGCAGTTTAAACGAGCAGTACTTC; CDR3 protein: CASSLNEQYF
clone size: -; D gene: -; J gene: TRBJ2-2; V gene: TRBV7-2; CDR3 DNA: TGTGCCAGCAGAGGCGGCGTCGCGAACACCGGGGAGCTGTTTTTT; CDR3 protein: CASRGGVANTGELFF
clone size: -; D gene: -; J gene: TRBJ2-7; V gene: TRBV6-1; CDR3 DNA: TGTGCCAGCAGACAGTCGTACCCCTACGAGCAGTACTTC; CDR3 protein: CASRQSYPYEQYF
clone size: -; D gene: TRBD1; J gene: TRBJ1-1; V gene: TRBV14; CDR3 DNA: TGTGCCAGCAGCCCGTCCCGGGACAGGGCTCGGGAGAGCACTGAAGCTTTCTTT; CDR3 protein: CASSPSRDRARESTEAFF
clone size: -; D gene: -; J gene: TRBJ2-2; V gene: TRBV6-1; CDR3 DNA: TGTGCCAGCATGGAGCTGGCGGGGGGGGAGCTGTTTTTT; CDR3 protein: CASMELAGGELFF
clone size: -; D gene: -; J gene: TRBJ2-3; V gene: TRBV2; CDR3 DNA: TGTGCCAGCAGTGAACTAGGACAGCACACAGATACGCAGTATTTT; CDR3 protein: CASSELGQHTDTQYF
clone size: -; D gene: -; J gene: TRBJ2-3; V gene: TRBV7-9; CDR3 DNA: TGTGCCAGCAGCTTAGTGGCTAGCACTGCCGATACGCAGTATTTT; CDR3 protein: CASSLVASTADTQYF
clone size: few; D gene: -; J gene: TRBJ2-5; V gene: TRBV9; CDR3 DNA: TGTGCCAGCAGCGTAGGTGGTGAGACCCAGTACTTC; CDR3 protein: CASSVGGETQYF
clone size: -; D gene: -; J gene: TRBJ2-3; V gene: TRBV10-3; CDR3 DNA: TGTGCCATATCGGGACTCGGCTCGGATACGCAGTATTTT; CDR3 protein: CAISGLGSDTQYF
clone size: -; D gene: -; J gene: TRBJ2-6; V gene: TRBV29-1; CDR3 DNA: TGCAGCGTTGAAGACAGGGGAACTGGGGCCAACGTCCTGACTTTC; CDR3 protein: CSVEDRGTGANVLTF